The sequence of this T cell receptor beta chain was determined in a study of T cells after somatic rescue of genetic block. Clones were read by immunoSEQ multiplex PCR, and TCRdb kept only the in-frame ones, dropping some. The sample holds around 64,000 clones, under 95% seen once. Germline values: CDR1 SGHRS, CDR2 YFSETQ. The ends were cut back, 5 bases at V and 1 base at J, with 7 bases in the middle. The CDR3 consists of 13 residues. The rearrangement uses TRBV5-1 and TRBJ1-5, with unresolved D. The receptor comes from a man aged 35-49 years. Sequencing was carried out using peripheral blood mononuclear cells (PBMCs). The CDR3 region is CASRQDSNQPQHF. The CDR3 DNA reads TGCGCCAGCAGGCAGGACAGCAATCAGCCCCAGCATTTT.